This T cell receptor (beta chain) was sequenced in a study of blood T cell repertoires in COVID-19. As for the study in general: COVID-19 samples collected from the United States, Italy and Spain covered acute and convalescent phases. In each case, the material was cDNA or gDNA derived from T cells, B-cell-depleted T cells, or PBMCs.

The authors' processing: Reference gene primer amplification yielded estimated nucleated cell counts. Clones were sequenced by immunoSEQ multiplex PCR, and TCRdb holds only the in-frame ones, with some missing. That table gives V, J and clone size, and the DNA gave D and trimming. The table lists about 200,000 clones, 83% of them singletons. The CDR3 sequence is 21 residues long. Germline V lookup: CDR1 SGHVT, CDR2 SQSDAQ. Trimming left V 2 bases short and J 0 bases short, with 26 bases between. This sequence originates from a woman between 40 and 55 years old with active or convalescent COVID-19. V and J are TRBV7-4 and TRBJ1-5, with D perhaps matching TRBD1 (5 bases). The specimen sequenced was peripheral blood. CDR3 nucleotides: TGTGCCAGCAGCTTAAAGGCGCGACAGACTCTCCCTTATCATAGCAATCAGCCCCAGCATTTT. Translation gives CASSLKARQTLPYHSNQPQHF.